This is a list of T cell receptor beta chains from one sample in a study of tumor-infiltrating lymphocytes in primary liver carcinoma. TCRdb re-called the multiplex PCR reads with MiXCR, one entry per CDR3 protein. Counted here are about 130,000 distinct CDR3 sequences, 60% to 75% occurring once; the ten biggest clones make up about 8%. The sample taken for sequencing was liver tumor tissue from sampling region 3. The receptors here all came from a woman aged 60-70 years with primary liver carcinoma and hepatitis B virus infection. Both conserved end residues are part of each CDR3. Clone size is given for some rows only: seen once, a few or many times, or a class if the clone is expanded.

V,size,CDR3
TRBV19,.,CASNRQGAGEQYF
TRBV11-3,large,CASSLGQGGRAGYNEQFF
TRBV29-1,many,CSVHGSVDTQYF
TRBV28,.,CASSTGTGYTF
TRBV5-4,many,CASSSGLASNEQFF
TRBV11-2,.,CDSSFRLAGDAGELFF
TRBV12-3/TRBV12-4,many,CASVLRGRNEQFF
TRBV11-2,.,CVSSSLTGDWNTEALF
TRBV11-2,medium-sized,CASSFDGSNQPQHF
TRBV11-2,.,CASSLSLWGANAGELFF
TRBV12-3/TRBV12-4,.,CASSKGGSVGMRFF
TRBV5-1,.,CASSFSHVSGRTYYGQYF
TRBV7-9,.,CASSSLQVVRETQYF
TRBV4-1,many,CATGDYEQYF
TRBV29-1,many,CSAWDRNTEAFF